The 5 T cell receptor beta chains listed next were all sequenced from one sample in a study of vaccination and CD4 T cells after COVID-19. The antigens of these receptors remain unknown. Stated treatment: roughly nine-day PBMC culture with coronavirus spike peptide pools or control peptides (ViraFEST assay). Oncomine TCR Beta short-read sequencing was applied to DNA from cultured CD4+ T cells. MiXCR, applied by TCRdb to the PCR reads, yields one record per CDR3 protein. The table lists around 20,000 distinct CDR3 sequences, 50% of them singletons. The sequenced material came from CD4+ T cells from blood, cultured in vitro. The receptors derive from a human donor who had recovered from COVID-19.

The chain employs TRBV30 and TRBJ1-1; D unresolved. Germline values: CDR1 GTSNPN, CDR2 SVGIG (reference sequence). V was clipped by 3 bases and J by 6 bases, with 17 bases between them. The CDR3 loop spans 14 amino acids. The CDR3 loop is CAWRPPQAGAEAFF. DNA for the CDR3: TGTGCCTGGAGGCCCCCGCAGGCTGGGGCTGAAGCTTTCTTT.

The chain joins TRBV20-1 to TRBJ2-1; 8 bases fit TRBD2. The CDR3 extends over 15 amino acids. Looked up from germline, CDR1 is DFQATT and CDR2 is SNEGSKA (reference sequence). V trimming: 2 bases; J trimming: 7 bases; junction bases outside the gene matches: 10. The CDR3 spells CSARSSGSAGNEQFF. CDR3 sequence (DNA): TGCAGTGCTAGATCCAGCGGGAGCGCAGGAAATGAGCAGTTCTTC.

This chain uses TRBV28 with TRBJ1-6; weak D call: TRBD1 (5 bases). Germline CDR1 and CDR2: MDHEN and SYDVKM. V lost 3 bases, J lost 9 bases, and 12 bases lay in between. The length of the CDR3 is 14 residues. The DNA for the CDR3 is TGTGCCAGCAGTTTCACAGGTGATTCTTCACCCCTCCACTTT. Residues: CASSFTGDSSPLHF.

There are a few counts of this clonotype. This chain connects TRBV5-1 to TRBJ1-1; 7 nucleotides agree with TRBD1. The germline V gene encodes CDR1 SGHRS and CDR2 YFSETQ. V was clipped by 3 bases and J by 1 base; unmatched bases: 3. The CDR3 is made up of 14 amino acids. DNA for the CDR3: TGCGCCAGCAGCTCCGGGACAGAGAACACTGAAGCTTTCTTT. It encodes CASSSGTENTEAFF.

This sequence joins TRBV2 and TRBJ1-1; the D is unclear. Germline CDR1 SNHLY, CDR2 FYNNEI. This CDR3 has 13 amino acids. Trimming took 7 bases from V and 2 from J, leaving 11 bases between them. CDR3: CASTSGSNTEAFF. The CDR3 DNA sequence: TGTGCCAGCACCTCGGGCAGTAACACTGAAGCTTTCTTT.